This paragraph covers one TCR beta chain sequence. Its antigen is still unknown. TCRdb processed the reads anew with MiXCR; each CDR3 protein has one entry. The sample lists around 430,000 distinct CDR3 sequences, under 55% seen once, with approximately 40% in the top ten. J was trimmed by 5 bases and V by 1 base; bases with no gene match: 6. This CDR3 is built from 18 residues. Germline V lookup: CDR1 SGHTA, CDR2 FQGNSA. The data stem from a study of T cell repertoires in cytomegalovirus infection. Study-wide findings and caveats: Carriers of CMV and the relevant HLA type were discriminated by public TCR beta frequency.

This TCR was recovered from a human donor in good health (CMV status not recorded). Some clones in this sample may be carry-over from other donors' samples. This chain uses TRBV7-2 with TRBJ2-3; 16 positions match TRBD2. The sequencing here drew on cultured PBMCs, taken from culture after CMV antigen stimulation. CDR3 amino acids: CASSLEGTSGGAIDTQYF. As DNA, the CDR3 is TGTGCCAGCAGCTTAGAGGGGACTAGCGGGGGGGCTATAGATACGCAGTATTTT.